This T cell receptor (beta chain) stems from a study of blood T cell repertoires in COVID-19. The table came from immunoSEQ multiplex PCR; TCRdb's copy has only in-frame clones and leaves some out. The sample includes 30,000 to 45,000 clones, approximately 90% seen only once; the top ten take 30% to 40%. The V end was cut by 3 bases, the J end by 8 bases, with 16 bases between. Germline V gene lookup returns CDR1 SEHNR and CDR2 FQNEAQ (reference sequence). The CDR3 length is 14 residues. The receptor was derived from a man between 70 and 80 years old with active COVID-19. Sequencing used peripheral blood. The genes are TRBV7-9 and TRBJ1-2, with D possibly matching TRBD1 (5 bases). Here the CDR3 DNA reads TGTGCCAGCAGCTTGGGACGTCCGGGGGGAGGCTACACCTTC. Translated, it gives CASSLGRPGGGYTF.